The present entry profiles one TCR beta chain with its context. Its antigen is undetermined. Between the trimmed V and J ends, which lost 0 bases and 5 bases, there was a span of 16 bases. CDR3 size: 16 residues. CDR1 and CDR2 (germline): SGHDN, FVKESK. The data are from a study of vaccination effects on CD4 cells after COVID-19. Whole-study results and caveats: Convalescent patients were few in the study, and early post-infection timepoints were absent.

Before sequencing, viral peptide pools were used by the ViraFEST assay to expand antigen-specific CD4+ T cells. Cultured cells yielded isolated CD4+ T cells after around 9 days. Wells of around 2 million PBMC each were grown with about 9.5 IU/ml IL-2 and roughly 9.9 ug/ml peptides. Profiled with immunoSEQ multiplex PCR; TCRdb holds only in-frame clones, not every one. The sample holds about 79,000 clones; about 70% are singletons and the top ten take approximately 1.9%. The sample here was CD4+ T cells from PBMCs cultured with HCoV-229E spike peptides, taken before COVID-19 vaccination. The receptor was derived from a human donor who received a COVID-19 vaccine. The chain recombines TRBV14 with TRBJ2-5, with D perhaps TRBD1 (6 bases). CDR3 amino acids: CASSQDTPRGPETQYF. The CDR3 DNA follows: TGTGCCAGCAGCCAAGATACCCCCAGGGGTCCGGAGACCCAGTACTTC.